The 19 T cell receptor beta chains below were found in one sample sequenced in a study of tumor-infiltrating lymphocytes in primary liver carcinoma (dated by TCRdb to the late 2010s). Blood RNA was extracted from unsorted whole blood with TRIzol reagent; germline DNA came from the DNeasy Blood & Tissue kit. Sequencing instrument: Illumina HiSeq 2500. Starting from about 500 ng total RNA, TCRbeta-specific cDNA was produced by reverse transcription with a constant-region primer and ProtoScript II reverse transcriptase. The TCRbeta libraries were prepared through three rounds of nested multiplex PCR following a slightly modified ARM-PCR procedure. The first two PCR rounds used multiplex TRBV1-TRBV30 forward primers with a Cbeta reverse primer, each for roughly 11 cycles. TCRdb reran the public reads through fastp at Q25 and MiXCR, keeping productive beta chains. Entries that share a CDR3 protein sequence are merged under the most common genes and DNA. This sample holds hundreds of thousands of distinct CDR3 sequences; about 50% were observed only once. Clones ranked in the top ten supply around 15% of the sample.

Input material: peripheral blood. The receptors here all came from a woman aged 25-40 years with primary liver carcinoma and hepatitis B virus infection.

The rearrangement links TRBV6-6 to TRBJ2-7; 13 bases fit TRBD2. The CDR3 extends over 16 amino acids. The J segment lost 6 bases and the V segment lost 4 bases, leaving 9 bases of the junction unmatched. Germline CDR1 is MNHNY and CDR2 is SVGAGI (reference sequence). The CDR3 is CASSSSGLAGAGEQYF. DNA of the CDR3: TGTGCCAGCAGTTCCTCCGGACTAGCGGGAGCGGGCGAGCAGTACTTC.

The chain employs TRBV11-2 and TRBJ2-1, with D perhaps given as TRBD1 or TRBD2 (5 bases each). The CDR3 has 15 amino acids. CDR1 and CDR2 from the germline V gene are SGHAT and FQNNGV. Trimming removed 1 base at V and 8 bases at J, with 15 bases between. The CDR3 DNA reads as TGTGCCAGCAGCTTAGCTCGGACACTAGTCCATGAGCAGTTCTTC. Protein sequence: CASSLARTLVHEQFF.

This clonotype turned up a few times. The chain's CDR3 is CASSLDIVSYGYTF. The CDR3 region has the DNA TGTGCCAGCAGCTTGGACATAGTGAGCTATGGCTACACCTTC. The chain combines TRBV7-9 with TRBJ1-2; a weak D match, TRBD1 (5 bases). The CDR3 is made up of 14 amino acids. V was pared by 3 bases and J by 4 bases, with 12 bases between. The V gene's germline CDR1 is SEHNR and CDR2 FQNEAQ (reference sequence). Combining the CDR3 with reference TRBV7-9 and TRBJ1-2 gives the whole variable domain DTGVSQNPRHKITKRGQNVTFRCDPISEHNRLYWYRQTLGQGPEFLTYFQNEAQLEKSRLLSDRFSAERPKGSFSTLEIQRTEQGDSAMYLCASSLDIVSYGYTFGSGTRLTVV.

In its sample, this clonotype was seen many times. The rearrangement joins TRBV11-2 to TRBJ2-5; D is unclear. CDR1 and CDR2 from the germline V gene are SGHAT and FQNNGV. V lost 4 bases, J lost 5 bases, and 14 bases lay in between. This CDR3 is built from 14 residues. CDR3 sequence reads: CASSYAEWGETQYF. CDR3 DNA sequence: TGTGCCAGCAGCTACGCGGAGTGGGGTGAGACCCAGTACTTC.

In this sample, this clonotype turned up once. The chain combines TRBV4-1 with TRBJ2-1; 13 positions agree with TRBD2. Matching the DNA end better, TRBJ2-7 makes the J call doubtful. The CDR3 loop spans 18 amino acids. Germline lookup yields CDR1 MGHRA and CDR2 YSYEKL. CDR3 bases: TGCGCCAGCAGCCAAGGCACTACTAGCGGGAGGGTATACGATGAGCAGTACTTC. As protein: CASSQGTTSGRVYDEQYF.

As regards this clonotype: A single base separates this from a much larger clone, so it may be a read error. J is TRBJ2-7 and V is TRBV6-2 or TRBV6-3; TRBD1 agrees at 11 bases. This CDR3 contains 15 residues. The V gene end was trimmed by 5 bases and the J gene end by 3 bases; junction bases not matched to a gene: 6. CDR1 and CDR2 (germline): MNHEY, SVGEGT. The CDR3 nucleotides read TGTGCCAGCAGTGCACAGGGACAGGGGGGCTACGAGCAGTACTTC. Translating it yields CASSAQGQGGYEQYF.

Regarding this clonotype: A much bigger clone sits one base away, suggesting this may be a read error. J is TRBJ1-2 and V is TRBV6-2 or TRBV6-3; tentative D call: TRBD1 (5 bases). V was cut by 8 bases and J by 6 bases, with 16 bases left in between. Germline loops: CDR1 MNHEY, CDR2 SVGEGT. The CDR3 contains 13 residues. The CDR3 region is CASLSGPTDGYTF. CDR3 nucleotides: TGTGCCAGCCTCTCGGGGCCAACGGATGGCTACACCTTC.

As for this clonotype: This may come from a read error, since a much larger clone is one base off. V is TRBV12-3 or TRBV12-4 and J is TRBJ2-3, with TRBD2 matching 7 bases. The ends lost 8 bases at V and 0 bases at J; junction bases unmatched: 17. The CDR3 has 18 amino acids. The CDR3 sequence is CASPGSTLAAASTDTQYF. As DNA, the CDR3 is TGTGCCAGCCCGGGCTCAACTCTAGCGGCCGCTAGCACAGATACGCAGTATTTT.

This clonotype was picked up one time. CDR3 nucleotides: TGTGCCTGGAGTGATGGACAGGGGGGTAGAGAGACCCAGTACTTC. This codes for CAWSDGQGGRETQYF. V gene TRBV30 combines with J gene TRBJ2-5; 10 bases are shared with TRBD1. Trimming took 1 base from V and 4 from J; bases not matched to a gene: 6. Germline CDR1 GTSNPN, CDR2 SVGIG (reference sequence). This CDR3 has 15 residues.

Details on this clonotype: This may be a read error, as it is one base from a much larger clone. The CDR3 does not close with the conserved phenylalanine or tryptophan, likely indicating a read error. V gene TRBV4-1 combines with J gene TRBJ1-4, with D hard to call. The CDR3 has 14 residues. V was trimmed by 4 bases and J by 3 bases, leaving 9 bases between them. Germline V gene sequence: CDR1 MGHRA, CDR2 YSYEKL. The CDR3 sequence is CASSLNQANEKLFS. Written as DNA, the CDR3 is TGCGCCAGCAGCCTAAACCAAGCTAATGAAAAACTGTTTTCT.

Ten or more counts support this clonotype. The rearrangement joins TRBV29-1 to TRBJ2-7, with D uncertain. Deletions cut 4 bases from V and 6 bases from J, with 13 bases between. Per the germline V gene, CDR1 is SQVTM and CDR2 is ANQGSEA. CDR3 length equals 12 residues. CDR3: CSVALGNLEQYF. The CDR3 DNA sequence: TGCAGCGTTGCATTGGGGAACCTCGAGCAGTACTTC.

This clonotype has a handful of counts. The chain is built from TRBV5-1 and TRBJ2-2, with TRBD2 matching over 11 bases. V was clipped by 3 bases and J by 6 bases; unmatched bases: 4. This CDR3 spans 15 amino acids. Germline CDR1 SGHRS, CDR2 YFSETQ. The CDR3 bases are TGCGCCAGCAGCTCCTTAGCGGGAGGGGCCGGGGAGCTGTTTTTT. Its protein product is CASSSLAGGAGELFF.

This clonotype showed up just a few times. The chain has TRBV5-6 and TRBJ1-1; 9 positions match TRBD1. Losses at the gene ends were 4 bases for V and 8 bases for J; bases not matched to a gene: 6. Looked up from germline, CDR1 is SGHDT and CDR2 is YYEEEE. The CDR3 sequence is 13 residues long. Here the CDR3 reads CASSPNRGPEAFF. The CDR3 DNA reads TGTGCCAGCAGCCCAAACAGGGGGCCGGAAGCTTTCTTT.

In this sample, this clonotype turned up many times. The chain links TRBV29-1 to TRBJ2-3; TRBD1 aligns across 9 bases. Germline V gives CDR1 SQVTM, CDR2 ANQGSEA. The CDR3 is made up of 13 amino acids. V lost 7 bases to trimming and J lost 5 bases; unmatched junction nucleotides: 7. CDR3 loop: CSANRGQGDTQYF. The CDR3 bases are TGCAGCGCCAACAGGGGGCAGGGAGATACGCAGTATTTT.

CDR3 protein: CASSLTSGRLSYNEQFF. Written as DNA, the CDR3 is TGTGCCAGCAGCTTGACTAGCGGGAGGTTATCCTACAATGAGCAGTTCTTC. This chain uses TRBV7-9 with TRBJ2-1, with 13 bases identical to TRBD2. Looked up from germline, CDR1 is SEHNR and CDR2 is FQNEAQ (reference sequence). The ends lost 3 bases at V and 1 base at J; junction bases unmatched: 3. This CDR3 is built from 17 residues.

This sequence joins TRBV4-1 and TRBJ2-5; D is ambiguous. Looked up from germline, CDR1 is MGHRA and CDR2 is YSYEKL. With 3 bases removed from V and 7 bases from J, the gap between germline ends came to 15 bases. This CDR3 comprises 14 residues. The CDR3 DNA follows: TGCGCCAGCAGCCATGGGGTGTCTCGAGGGACCCAGTACTTC. It encodes CASSHGVSRGTQYF.

Details on this clonotype: Possible read error: a much larger clone is one base away. The chain links TRBV29-1 to TRBJ2-5; perhaps TRBD1 as D (6 bases). Matching the DNA end better, TRBJ2-7 makes the J call doubtful. The germline V gene has CDR1 SQVTM and CDR2 ANQGSEA. The CDR3 runs 14 residues. The CDR3 loop is CSAILRDTSYEQYF. CDR3 coding DNA: TGCAGCGCTATTCTCCGGGACACCTCCTACGAGCAGTACTTC.

This clonotype appeared many times. This rearrangement joins TRBV29-1 to TRBJ2-7; D is possibly TRBD1 (5 bases). Trimming stripped 4 bases from V and 3 bases from J, with 10 bases between. This CDR3 has 12 amino acids. The germline gives CDR1 SQVTM, CDR2 ANQGSEA. In DNA form, the CDR3 reads TGCAGCGTTGGGACAAACTACTACGAGCAGTACTTC. Translated: CSVGTNYYEQYF.

To note about this clonotype: A read error is possible here, since a much larger clone lies one base away. The CDR3 here is CANSYLGAPLHF. The CDR3 DNA sequence: TGTGCCAACAGTTACCTTGGAGCACCCCTCCACTTT. The chain combines TRBV6-2 or TRBV6-3 with TRBJ1-6; D is unclear. CDR1 and CDR2 (germline): MNHEY, SVGEGT. The CDR3 has 12 residues.